This note documents a single T cell receptor beta chain sequence. Its antigen is unknown. Using immunoSEQ multiplex PCR, the repertoire was profiled, and TCRdb retains in-frame clones only, with some absent. This table holds more than 110,000 clones, around 92% found once. This entry belongs to a study of T cell responses to AZD1222 COVID-19 vaccine. Study conclusions and caveats: Donor demographics were predominantly white British with a female majority; clonal diversity may be underestimated.

This CDR3 has 16 amino acids. In germline, CDR1 is SGHTA, CDR2 FQGTGA. The V segment lost 9 bases and the J segment 2 bases; nucleotides outside the gene matches: 12. The sequence was collected from an adult who received the AZD1222 COVID-19 vaccine. The chain carries TRBV7-3 and TRBJ2-7; 11 bases fit TRBD2. Sequenced material: peripheral blood, taken 28 days after the second AZD1222 dose. The CDR3, as DNA: TGTGCCAGTCAGTCGGGACTAGCGGAAATGACCTACGAGCAGTACTTC. Translating it yields CASQSGLAEMTYEQYF.